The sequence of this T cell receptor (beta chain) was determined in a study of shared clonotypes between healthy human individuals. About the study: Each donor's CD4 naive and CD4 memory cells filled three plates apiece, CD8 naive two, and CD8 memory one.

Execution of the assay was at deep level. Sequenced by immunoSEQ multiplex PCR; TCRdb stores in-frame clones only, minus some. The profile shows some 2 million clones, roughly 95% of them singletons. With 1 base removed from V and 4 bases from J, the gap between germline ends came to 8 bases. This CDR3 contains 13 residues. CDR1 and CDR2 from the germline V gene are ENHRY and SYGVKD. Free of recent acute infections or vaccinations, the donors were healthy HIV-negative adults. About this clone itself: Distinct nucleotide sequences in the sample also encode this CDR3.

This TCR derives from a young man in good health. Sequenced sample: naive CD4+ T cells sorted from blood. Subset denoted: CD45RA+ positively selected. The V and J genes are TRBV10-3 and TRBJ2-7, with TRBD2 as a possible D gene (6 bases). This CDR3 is CAISELAGYEQYF. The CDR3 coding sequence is TGTGCCATCAGTGAGTTGGCGGGATACGAGCAGTACTTC.